These 13 T cell receptor beta chains were sequenced from one sample in a study of siplizumab effects on memory and regulatory T cells. Here immunoSEQ multiplex PCR was the method, and the copy in TCRdb shows in-frame clones only, minus some. This table holds tens of thousands of clones, roughly 93% found once. The source material was CD8+ T cells sorted from blood. The origin of the receptors is a human donor in good health.

The rearrangement uses TRBV27 and TRBJ1-2, with no clear D. This CDR3 has 16 residues. Germline V CDR1 and CDR2: MNHEY, SMNVEV (reference sequence). V was pared by 0 bases and J by 3 bases, with 14 bases between. CDR3 coding DNA: TGTGCCAGCAGTTTATCATTCGGGCAGGCCCACTATGGCTACACCTTC. This codes for CASSLSFGQAHYGYTF.

V is TRBV7-9 and J is TRBJ2-1; maybe TRBD2 (6 bases). The CDR3 spans 15 residues. V dropped 5 bases and J dropped 5 bases, with 16 bases sitting between them. CDR1 and CDR2 from the germline V gene are SEHNR and FQNEAQ (reference sequence). This chain's CDR3 is CASSLTRGFDNEQFF. The CDR3 DNA follows: TGTGCCAGCAGCCTTACGCGGGGTTTCGACAATGAGCAGTTCTTC.

This clone was seen just once. The rearrangement joins TRBV6-5 to TRBJ2-7; 13 nucleotides line up with TRBD2. This CDR3 has 15 residues. J lost 6 bases, V lost 5 bases, and 7 bases had no gene match. Germline CDR1 is MNHEY and CDR2 is SVGAGI. As DNA, the CDR3 is TGTGCCAGCAGTGCCGGACTAGCGGGAGTTCCCGAGCAGTACTTC. Amino acid sequence: CASSAGLAGVPEQYF.

The V call is TRBV19, the J call TRBJ2-7; weak D call: TRBD2 (6 bases). This CDR3 spans 16 amino acids. Germline-derived CDR1 and CDR2 are LNHDA and SQIVND (reference sequence). Trimming took 5 bases from V and 3 from J, leaving 20 bases between them. In DNA form, the CDR3 reads TGTGCCAGTAGTCCCACGTCCCGGGGGAAAGTCTACGAGCAGTACTTC. Translation: CASSPTSRGKVYEQYF.

The J gene is TRBJ1-1, the V gene TRBV28; D is undetermined. The germline V gene has CDR1 MDHEN and CDR2 SYDVKM. V was clipped by 3 bases and J by 2 bases, with 7 bases between them. The CDR3 is 13 residues long. CDR3 coding DNA: TGTGCCAGCAGTTTTGGGCGAAACACTGAAGCTTTCTTT. Amino acid sequence: CASSFGRNTEAFF.

This chain links TRBV6-5 with TRBJ2-1; D remains unclear. The CDR3 is 14 residues long. Germline loops: CDR1 MNHEY, CDR2 SVGAGI. The germline V and J ends were trimmed by 0 bases and 5 bases, with 8 bases remaining between them. The chain's CDR3 is CASSYSRSHNEQFF. CDR3 coding DNA: TGTGCCAGCAGTTACTCGAGAAGCCACAATGAGCAGTTCTTC.

The rearrangement joins TRBV4-3 to TRBJ2-1; 10 nucleotides match TRBD2. CDR1 LGHNA and CDR2 YSLEER come from the germline V gene. Germline trimming cut 0 bases from V and 7 bases from J; bases unmatched to any gene: 9. CDR3 length: 17 amino acids. The CDR3 region has the DNA TGCGCCAGCAGCCAAGATATAGCTAGCGGGAGCGGGAATGAGCAGTTCTTC. This sequence encodes CASSQDIASGSGNEQFF.

This chain joins TRBV30 and TRBJ2-7; a possible D gene is TRBD2 (6 bases). CDR1 is GTSNPN, CDR2 SVGIG, per germline (reference sequence). V was pared by 5 bases and J by 2 bases, with 10 bases between. This CDR3 region has 12 residues. The CDR3 sequence: CAWEEGTYEQYF. CDR3 nucleotides: TGTGCCTGGGAGGAGGGTACCTACGAGCAGTACTTC.

This clone was observed a handful of times. The chain has TRBV7-2 and TRBJ2-7; no firm D call. The germline V gene has CDR1 SGHTA and CDR2 FQGNSA. The V gene lost 2 bases and the J gene lost 3 bases, with 8 bases spanning the gap. The CDR3 has 13 amino acids. The CDR3 sequence: CASSLLDNYEQYF. As DNA, the CDR3 is TGTGCCAGCAGCTTACTAGACAACTACGAGCAGTACTTC.

The chain carries TRBV9 and TRBJ1-3; D not certain. V was trimmed by 3 bases and J by 0 bases, leaving 4 bases between them. The CDR3 runs to 13 residues. Germline V CDR1 and CDR2: SGDLS, YYNGEE. The CDR3 protein is CASSGGSGNTIYF. CDR3 in DNA: TGTGCCAGCAGCGGTGGCTCTGGAAACACCATATATTTT.

The chain links TRBV6-5 to TRBJ1-2; D remains ambiguous. Germline values: CDR1 MNHEY, CDR2 SVGAGI. Trimming took off 8 bases at V and 4 bases at J, with 17 bases between the two ends. The CDR3 has 14 residues. The DNA for the CDR3 is TGTGCCAGCGCCCCCGGTTCAAGCGGCTATGGCTACACCTTC. Its protein is CASAPGSSGYGYTF.

A single count supports this clone. The rearrangement links TRBV9 to TRBJ2-3; the match to TRBD2 covers 7 bases. Germline V gene data show CDR1 as SGDLS and CDR2 as YYNGEE. V shed 4 bases and J 0 bases; nucleotides not matched to a gene: 2. The CDR3 runs to 14 residues. For the CDR3, the DNA is TGTGCCAGCAGCAGAGCGGGGAGCACAGATACGCAGTATTTT. This codes for CASSRAGSTDTQYF.

The chain recombines TRBV10-1 with TRBJ1-2; D gene ambiguous. Germline V gene data show CDR1 as WNHNN and CDR2 as SYGVQD (reference sequence). The CDR3 consists of 12 residues. Trimming pared 9 bases from V and 6 bases from J, leaving 14 bases between. CDR3 region: CARGSPGNGYTF. The DNA of the CDR3 is TGCGCCAGAGGCTCCCCGGGGAATGGCTACACCTTC.